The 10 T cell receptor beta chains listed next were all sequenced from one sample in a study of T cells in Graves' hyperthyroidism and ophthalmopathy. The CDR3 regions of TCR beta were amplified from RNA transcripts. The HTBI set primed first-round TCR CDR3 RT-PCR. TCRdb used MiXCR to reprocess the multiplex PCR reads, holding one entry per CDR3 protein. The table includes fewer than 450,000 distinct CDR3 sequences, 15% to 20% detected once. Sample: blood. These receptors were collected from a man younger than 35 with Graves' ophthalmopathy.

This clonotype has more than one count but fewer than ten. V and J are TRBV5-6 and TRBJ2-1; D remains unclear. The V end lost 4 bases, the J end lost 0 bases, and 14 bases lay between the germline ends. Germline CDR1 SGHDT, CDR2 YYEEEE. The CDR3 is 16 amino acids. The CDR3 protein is CASSRRTAISYNEQFF. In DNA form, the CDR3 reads TGTGCCAGCAGCCGCCGGACGGCGATCTCCTACAATGAGCAGTTCTTC.

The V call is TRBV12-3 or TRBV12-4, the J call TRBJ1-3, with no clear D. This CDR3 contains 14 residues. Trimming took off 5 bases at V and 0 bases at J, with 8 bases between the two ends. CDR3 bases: TGTGCCAGCAGTCCCGTGGCCTCTGGAAACACCATATATTTT. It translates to CASSPVASGNTIYF.

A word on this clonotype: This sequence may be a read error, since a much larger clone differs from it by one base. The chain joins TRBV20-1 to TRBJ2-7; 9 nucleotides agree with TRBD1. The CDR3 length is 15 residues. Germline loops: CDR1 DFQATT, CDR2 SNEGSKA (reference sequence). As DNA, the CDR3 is TGCGGTGCTAGAGACAGGACAGGGGCGAGCTACGAGCAGTACTTC. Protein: CGARDRTGASYEQYF.

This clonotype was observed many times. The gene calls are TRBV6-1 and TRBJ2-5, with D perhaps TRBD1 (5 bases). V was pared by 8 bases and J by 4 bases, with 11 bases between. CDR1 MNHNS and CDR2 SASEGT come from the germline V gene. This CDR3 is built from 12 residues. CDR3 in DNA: TGTGCCAGCGATGGGGCAAGAGAGACCCAGTACTTC. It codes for CASDGARETQYF.

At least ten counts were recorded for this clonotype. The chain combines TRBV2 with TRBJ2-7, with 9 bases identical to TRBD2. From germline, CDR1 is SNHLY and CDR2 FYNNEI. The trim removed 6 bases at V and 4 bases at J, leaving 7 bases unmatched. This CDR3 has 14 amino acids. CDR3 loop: CASRDGGGAYEQYF. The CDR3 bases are TGTGCCAGCAGGGACGGCGGGGGGGCTTACGAGCAGTACTTC.

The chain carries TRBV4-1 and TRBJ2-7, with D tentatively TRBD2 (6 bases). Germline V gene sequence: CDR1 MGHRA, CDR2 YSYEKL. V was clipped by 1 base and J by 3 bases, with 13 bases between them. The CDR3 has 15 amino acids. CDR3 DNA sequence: TGCGCCAGCAGCCAAGTTCCTAGCGAGGGCTACGAGCAGTACTTC. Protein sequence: CASSQVPSEGYEQYF.

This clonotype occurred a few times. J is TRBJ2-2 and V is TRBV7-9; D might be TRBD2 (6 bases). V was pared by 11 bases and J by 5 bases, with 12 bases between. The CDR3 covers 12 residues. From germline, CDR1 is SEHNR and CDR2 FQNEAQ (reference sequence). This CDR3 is CAGLGGTGELFF. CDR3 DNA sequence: TGTGCCGGACTCGGGGGAACCGGGGAGCTGTTTTTT.

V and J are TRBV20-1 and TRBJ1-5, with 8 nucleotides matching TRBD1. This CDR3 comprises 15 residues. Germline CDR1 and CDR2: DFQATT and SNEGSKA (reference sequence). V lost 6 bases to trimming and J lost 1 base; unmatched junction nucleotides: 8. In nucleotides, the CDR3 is TGCAGTGCGAATAGACAGGGGCTAAGCAATCAGCCCCAGCATTTT. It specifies CSANRQGLSNQPQHF.

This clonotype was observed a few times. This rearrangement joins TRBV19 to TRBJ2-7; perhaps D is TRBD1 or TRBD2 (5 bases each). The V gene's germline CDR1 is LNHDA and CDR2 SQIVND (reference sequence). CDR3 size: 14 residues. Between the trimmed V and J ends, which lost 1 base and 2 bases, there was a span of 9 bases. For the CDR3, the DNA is TGTGCCAGTAGTATAGTTGGGGGACCCTACGAGCAGTACTTC. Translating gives CASSIVGGPYEQYF.

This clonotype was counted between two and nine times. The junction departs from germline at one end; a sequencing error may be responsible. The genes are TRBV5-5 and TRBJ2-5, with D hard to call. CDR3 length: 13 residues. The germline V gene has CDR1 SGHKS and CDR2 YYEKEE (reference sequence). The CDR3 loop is CASSLWTQETRYF. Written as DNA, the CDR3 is TGTGCCAGCAGCTTGTGGACCCAAGAGACCCGGTACTTC.